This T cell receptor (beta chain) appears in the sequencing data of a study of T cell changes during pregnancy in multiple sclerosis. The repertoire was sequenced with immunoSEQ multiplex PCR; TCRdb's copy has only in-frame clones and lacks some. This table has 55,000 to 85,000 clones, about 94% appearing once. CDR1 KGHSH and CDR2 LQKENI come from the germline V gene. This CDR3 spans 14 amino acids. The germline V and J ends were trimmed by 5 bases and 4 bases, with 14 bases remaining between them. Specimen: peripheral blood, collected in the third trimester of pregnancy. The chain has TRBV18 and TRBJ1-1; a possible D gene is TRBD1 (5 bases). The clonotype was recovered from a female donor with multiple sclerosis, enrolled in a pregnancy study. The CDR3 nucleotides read TGTGCCAGCTCATTCTCCCGGGGGGTCACTGAAGCTTTCTTT. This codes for CASSFSRGVTEAFF.